This note documents a single TCR beta chain sequence. This sample stems from a study of T-cell memory formation after mild COVID-19. Trimming stripped 6 bases from V and 2 bases from J, with 12 bases between. The CDR3 length is 14 residues. From the 5' RACE reads, TCRdb called clonotypes with MiXCR, one entry per CDR3 protein. The repertoire holds 100,000 to 150,000 distinct CDR3 sequences, with more than 15% as singletons. This TCR derives from an adult woman who had mild COVID-19 (a few samples of this study predate the infection). Cell type and time point are not known. Sequenced sample: PBMCs or a T cell subset sorted from them (not recorded which). The chain is built from TRBV12-3 or TRBV12-4 and TRBJ2-3; the D gene is possibly TRBD2 (6 bases). The CDR3 nucleotides read TGTGCCAGCAGCCGACCGGGGGTCACAGATACGCAGTATTTT. It specifies CASSRPGVTDTQYF.